Below, one TCR beta chain is given with its context. This record belongs to a study of blood T cell repertoires in COVID-19. Whole-study context: Sample material is recorded as cDNA or gDNA derived from T cells, B-cell-depleted T cells, or PBMCs.

TCRdb keeps only in-frame clones here, not all; method: immunoSEQ multiplex PCR. The sample has around 70,000 clones; roughly 85% are singletons. The J segment lost 6 bases and the V segment lost 5 bases, leaving 6 bases of the junction unmatched. The CDR3 length is 13 residues. Germline CDR1 LGHNT, CDR2 FRNRAP. Sequenced: peripheral blood. J is TRBJ2-7 and V is TRBV12-5, with 8 bases lining up with TRBD2. The sequence derives from a man in his thirties or forties with acute or convalescent COVID-19. The CDR3 is CASGPGGGVEQYF. CDR3 bases: TGTGCTAGTGGTCCCGGGGGGGGAGTCGAGCAGTACTTC.